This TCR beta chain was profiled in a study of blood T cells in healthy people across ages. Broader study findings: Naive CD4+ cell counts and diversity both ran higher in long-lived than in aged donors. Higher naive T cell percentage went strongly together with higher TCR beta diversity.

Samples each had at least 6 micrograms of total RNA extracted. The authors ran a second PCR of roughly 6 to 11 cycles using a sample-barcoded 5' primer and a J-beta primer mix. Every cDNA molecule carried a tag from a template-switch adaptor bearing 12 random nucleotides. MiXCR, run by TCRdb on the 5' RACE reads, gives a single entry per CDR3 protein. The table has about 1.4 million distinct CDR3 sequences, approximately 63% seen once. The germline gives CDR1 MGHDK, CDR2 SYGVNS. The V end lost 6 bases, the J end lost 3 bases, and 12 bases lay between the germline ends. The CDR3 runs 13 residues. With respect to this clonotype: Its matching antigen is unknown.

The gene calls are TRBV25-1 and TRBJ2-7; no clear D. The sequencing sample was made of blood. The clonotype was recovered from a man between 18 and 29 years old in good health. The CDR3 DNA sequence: TGTGCCAGCAGAAGCGCTTCCGGCTACGAGCAGTACTTC. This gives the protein CASRSASGYEQYF.